This entry describes one T cell receptor (beta chain). CDR1 is LGHNA and CDR2 is YSLEER in the germline V gene. This CDR3 has 17 residues. Trimming stripped 0 bases from V and 2 bases from J, with 16 bases between. The sample belongs to a study of blood T cell repertoires in COVID-19. Using immunoSEQ multiplex PCR, the repertoire was profiled, and TCRdb retains in-frame clones only, with some absent. The table lists approximately 170,000 clones, about 89% of them singletons. The receptor was derived from a man between 18 and 29 years old who had recovered from COVID-19. The sequencing sample was made of peripheral blood. V usage is TRBV4-3 and J usage is TRBJ1-2, with a weak D call TRBD1 (5 bases). The CDR3 coding sequence is TGCGCCAGCAGCCAAGATCGGGCGGGACGGATAAACTATGGCTACACCTTC. The encoded protein is CASSQDRAGRINYGYTF.